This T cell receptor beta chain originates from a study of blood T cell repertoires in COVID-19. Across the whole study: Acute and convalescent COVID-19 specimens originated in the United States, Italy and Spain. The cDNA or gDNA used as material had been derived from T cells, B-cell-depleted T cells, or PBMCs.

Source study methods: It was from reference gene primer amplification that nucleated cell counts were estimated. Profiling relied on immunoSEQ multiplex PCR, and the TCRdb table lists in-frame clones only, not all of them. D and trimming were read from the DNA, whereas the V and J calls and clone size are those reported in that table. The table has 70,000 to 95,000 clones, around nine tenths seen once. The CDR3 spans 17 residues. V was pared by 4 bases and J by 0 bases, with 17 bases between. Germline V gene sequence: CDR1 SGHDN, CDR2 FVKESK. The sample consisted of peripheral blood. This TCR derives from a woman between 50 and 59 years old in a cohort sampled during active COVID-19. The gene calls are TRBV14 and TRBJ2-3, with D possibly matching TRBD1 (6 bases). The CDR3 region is CASSLYGSGASTDTQYF. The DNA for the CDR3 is TGTGCCAGCAGCCTCTATGGATCAGGGGCTAGCACAGATACGCAGTATTTT.